The present TCR beta chain was sequenced within a study of T cell changes during pregnancy in multiple sclerosis. Assay used: immunoSEQ multiplex PCR; TCRdb lists only in-frame clones, some missing. The sample lists roughly 100,000 clones; 92% were seen once. J gave up 16 bases and V 5 bases, and 12 bases lay outside the gene matches. This CDR3 comprises 13 residues. Germline assignment: CDR1 SEHNR and CDR2 FQNEAQ (reference sequence). The V gene is TRBV7-9, the J gene TRBJ2-1; 9 nucleotides agree with TRBD2. This sequence was found in a female donor with multiple sclerosis, enrolled in a pregnancy study. The material sequenced was peripheral blood, taken after pregnancy. The CDR3 spells CASSPSGGQGRFF. The CDR3, as DNA: TGTGCCAGCAGCCCCAGCGGGGGGCAGGGAAGATTCTTC. Full variable domain (remainder filled in from reference TRBV7-9 and TRBJ2-1): DTGVSQNPRHKITKRGQNVTFRCDPISEHNRLYWYRQTLGQGPEFLTYFQNEAQLEKSRLLSDRFSAERPKGSFSTLEIQRTEQGDSAMYLCASSPSGGQGRFFGPGTRLTVL.